This TCR beta chain was obtained from a study of blood T cell repertoires in COVID-19. Whole-study context: COVID-19 samples, acute and convalescent, were from the United States, Italy and Spain.

Clones were sequenced by immunoSEQ multiplex PCR, and TCRdb holds only the in-frame ones, with some missing. The table has some 240,000 clones, around 90% seen once; the top ten hold around 7.8%. The length of the CDR3 is 14 residues. Germline V gene sequence: CDR1 SGHRS, CDR2 YFSETQ. J was trimmed by 4 bases and V by 5 bases; bases with no gene match: 6. The sequencing input was peripheral blood. The sequence derives from a man aged 55 to 70 who had recovered from COVID-19. The V call is TRBV5-1, the J call TRBJ2-5, with TRBD1 matching 9 bases. The CDR3 DNA is TGCGCCAGCAGGTTAGGACAGGGGAGAGAGACCCAGTACTTC. It yields the protein CASRLGQGRETQYF.